This TCR beta chain was identified during a study of OX40 agonist ivuxolimab in advanced cancers. Overall study findings and caveats: Determination of antigen specificity was not performed for the expanded peripheral T cells.

Details on this clone: Antigen specificity is unknown.

Libraries were prepared by immunoSEQ multiplex PCR; TCRdb keeps only in-frame clonotypes and omits some of them. Of approximately 72,000 clones listed, 80% to 90% are singletons. The CDR3 runs to 15 residues. V was clipped by 0 bases and J by 6 bases, with 9 bases between them. Germline assignment: CDR1 MNHEY and CDR2 SVGAGI. The chain recombines TRBV6-5 with TRBJ1-6; D is perhaps TRBD1 (6 bases). The sequences come from CD4+ or CD8+ T cells sorted from blood, collected in a trial of the OX40 agonist ivuxolimab. The TCR originated in an adult with an advanced solid tumor such as melanoma, head and neck, liver or kidney cancer. CDR3 protein: CASSYSKGGNSPLHF. The CDR3 DNA sequence: TGTGCCAGCAGTTACTCGAAGGGGGGTAATTCACCCCTCCACTTT.